These T cell receptor beta chains were read from a single sample in a study of pediatric ulcerative colitis. Data came from immunoSEQ multiplex PCR; TCRdb stores just in-frame clones and leaves some out. The table has approximately 40,000 clones, 60% to 85% seen once. The sample comprised gut tissue. The receptors derive from a boy aged 5 to 17 with severe ulcerative colitis. The conserved cysteine and the conserved F or W are not part of the CDR3 here. A D gene is named only where the DNA matches it firmly.

. | TRBV7-8 | ASSLGGQEYEQY
. | TRBV5-8 | ASSLEPNPLEQY
. | TRBV6-5 | ASSRMGNQETQY
. | TRBV5-1 | ASSFGTVDGNTIY
TRBD1 | TRBV5-1 | ASSTGQGAAQPQH
. | TRBV7-9 | ASSLQEKLF
TRBD1 | TRBV6-6 | ASGLTGERSPLH
TRBD1 | TRBV7-3 | ASSLTTGGGGYT
. | TRBV6-1 | ASSEARSGGLNEQF
. | TRBV7-9 | ASSLEGQPQH
. | TRBV7-2 | ASSSEGRHGYT
TRBD2 | TRBV4-2 | ASSQPGGATNTGELF
. | TRBV9 | ASSPRAGANVLT
TRBD1 | TRBV19 | ASSPWTGYNEQF
TRBD2 | TRBV19 | ASSIESGVRQY
TRBD1 | TRBV5-8 | ASNLRPGTGDEKLF
. | TRBV19 | ASSIGPGYSSYT